This T cell receptor (beta chain) was observed in a study of cytomegalovirus exposure and HLA in healthy donors. General study points: The authors enumerated some 160 TCR beta chains as linked to cytomegalovirus. It was taken for granted in presence/absence analyses that sequencing depth across donors was roughly uniform. Common viral pathogens were later found to be apparently linked to several of the most significant clusters.

The CDR3 has 14 residues. Germline CDR1 reads SGHTA; CDR2 reads FQGNSA. With V trimmed by 8 bases and J by 3 bases, 6 bases remained unmatched. PCR was performed using 60 Vbeta and 13 Jbeta primers. TCRdb's copy holds only in-frame clones and misses some; the assay was immunoSEQ multiplex PCR. The table records roughly 170,000 clones, around 84% of them present only once. In the case of this clone: The target antigen is unknown.

Sequencing was carried out using PBMCs. This TCR was recovered from a girl aged 2-10 years in good health and CMV-seropositive. The rearrangement links TRBV7-2 to TRBJ2-7, with TRBD1 identical over 11 bases. Here the CDR3 DNA reads TGTGCCAGCGGAAAGGACAGGGGGCTCTACGAGCAGTACTTC. Translating gives CASGKDRGLYEQYF.